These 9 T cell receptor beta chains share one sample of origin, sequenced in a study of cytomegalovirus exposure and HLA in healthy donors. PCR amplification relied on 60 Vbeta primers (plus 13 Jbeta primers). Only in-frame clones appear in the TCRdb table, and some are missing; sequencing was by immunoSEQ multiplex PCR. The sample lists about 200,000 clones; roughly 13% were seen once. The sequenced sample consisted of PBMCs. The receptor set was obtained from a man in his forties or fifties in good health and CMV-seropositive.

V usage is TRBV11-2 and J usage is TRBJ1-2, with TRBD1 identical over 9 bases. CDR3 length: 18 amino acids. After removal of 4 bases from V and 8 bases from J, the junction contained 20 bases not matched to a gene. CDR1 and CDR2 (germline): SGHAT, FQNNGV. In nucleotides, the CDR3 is TGTGCCAGCAGCTCCCCTTATATGGGGCTCACAGGGGGCGGCGGCTACACCTTC. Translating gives CASSSPYMGLTGGGGYTF.

The CDR3 DNA reads TGTGCCAGCAGTGTAAAGACAGGGCCTTATGGCTACACCTTC. It translates to CASSVKTGPYGYTF. The V and J genes are TRBV6-1 and TRBJ1-2; 7 bases map to TRBD1. This CDR3 contains 14 residues. V shed 4 bases and J 5 bases; nucleotides not matched to a gene: 7. CDR1 and CDR2 (germline): MNHNS, SASEGT.

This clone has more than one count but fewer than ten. The CDR3 here is CASSLGPFGASDTQYF. The CDR3 region has the DNA TGTGCCAGCAGCTTGGGCCCTTTTGGGGCTTCAGATACGCAGTATTTT. V and J are TRBV5-4 and TRBJ2-3; D may be TRBD1 (5 bases). V was trimmed by 0 bases and J by 4 bases, leaving 15 bases between them. The CDR3 loop spans 16 amino acids. In germline, CDR1 is SGHNT, CDR2 YYREEE (reference sequence).

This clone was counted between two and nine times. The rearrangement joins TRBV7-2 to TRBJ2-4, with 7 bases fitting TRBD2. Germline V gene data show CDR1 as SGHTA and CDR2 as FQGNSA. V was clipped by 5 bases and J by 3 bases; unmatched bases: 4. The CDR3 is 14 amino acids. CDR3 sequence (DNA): TGTGCCAGCAGCCGGGGGGATGGCAAAAACATTCAGTACTTC. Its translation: CASSRGDGKNIQYF.

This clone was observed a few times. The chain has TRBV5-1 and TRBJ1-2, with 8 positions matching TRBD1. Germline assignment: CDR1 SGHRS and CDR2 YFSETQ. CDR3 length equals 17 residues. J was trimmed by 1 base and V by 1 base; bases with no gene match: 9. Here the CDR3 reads CASSLRVQGGINYGYTF. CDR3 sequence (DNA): TGCGCCAGCAGCTTGCGAGTACAGGGGGGTATTAACTATGGCTACACCTTC.

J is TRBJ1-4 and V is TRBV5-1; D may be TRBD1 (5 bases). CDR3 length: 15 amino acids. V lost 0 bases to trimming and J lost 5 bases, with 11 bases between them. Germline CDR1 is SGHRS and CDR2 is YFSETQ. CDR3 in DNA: TGCGCCAGCAGCTTGGTGCCAGGGAGGAATGAAAAACTGTTTTTT. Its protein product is CASSLVPGRNEKLFF.

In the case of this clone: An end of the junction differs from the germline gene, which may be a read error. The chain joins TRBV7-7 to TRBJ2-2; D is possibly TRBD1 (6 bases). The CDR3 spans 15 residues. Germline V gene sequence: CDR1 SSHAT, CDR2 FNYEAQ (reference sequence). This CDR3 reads CASSSDRWGTGELFF. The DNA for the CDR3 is TGTGCTAGCAGCTCGGACAGATGGGGCACCGGGGAGCTGTTTTTT.

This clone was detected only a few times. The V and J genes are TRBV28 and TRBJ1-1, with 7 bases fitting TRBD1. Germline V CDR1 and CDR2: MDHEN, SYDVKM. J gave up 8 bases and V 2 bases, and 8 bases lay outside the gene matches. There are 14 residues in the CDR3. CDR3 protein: CASSLEGAFREAFF. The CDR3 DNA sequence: TGTGCCAGCAGTTTAGAGGGGGCGTTTAGGGAAGCTTTCTTT.

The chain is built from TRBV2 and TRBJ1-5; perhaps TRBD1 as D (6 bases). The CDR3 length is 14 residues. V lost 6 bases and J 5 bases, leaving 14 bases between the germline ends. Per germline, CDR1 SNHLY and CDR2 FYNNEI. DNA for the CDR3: TGTGCCAGCAGCCGGGGACAAACCTATCAGCCCCAGCATTTT. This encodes CASSRGQTYQPQHF.